Detailed here is one T cell receptor (beta chain). These data belong to a study of blood T cell repertoires in COVID-19. This CDR3 region has 16 residues. Germline V gene data show CDR1 as SEHNR and CDR2 as FQNEAQ (reference sequence). V was cut by 4 bases and J by 3 bases, with 19 bases left in between. Some clones are missing from TCRdb's copy, which holds only in-frame ones; the method was immunoSEQ multiplex PCR. The profile shows approximately 350,000 clones, roughly nine tenths of them singletons. Sequencing was done on a sample of PBMCs or T cells enriched from blood (not recorded which). The chain uses TRBV7-9 and TRBJ2-7; maybe TRBD2 (5 bases). This sequence originates from a man between 18 and 35 years old who had recovered from COVID-19. The CDR3 protein is CASSSPNGKRNYEQYF. The CDR3 bases are TGTGCCAGCAGCTCCCCAAACGGGAAGAGAAACTACGAGCAGTACTTC.